The 24 T cell receptor beta chains listed next were all sequenced from one sample in a study of regulatory T cells in long-lasting Graves disease. The time point was: persistent/refractory GD, antithyroid drugs over 5 years with positive TRAb. With RNA extracted from PBMCs as input, the TCR library was made. Library construction for TCR beta used iRepertoire HTBI primers and Arm-PCR of CDR3 regions. TCRdb redid the calling of the multiplex PCR reads with MiXCR, one entry per CDR3 protein. This sample yields some 470,000 distinct CDR3 sequences, of which about 22% are seen a single time; roughly 7.7% belongs to the top ten. The specimen comprised peripheral blood mononuclear cells (PBMCs), sampled when the disease was refractory, from a patient treated with antithyroid drugs. Receptors were obtained from a female donor with Graves disease.

This clonotype has ten or more counts. The rearrangement uses TRBV9 and TRBJ2-5, with D possibly called TRBD1 or TRBD2 (6 bases each). The CDR3 runs to 13 residues. Germline V gives CDR1 SGDLS, CDR2 YYNGEE. Trimming cost V 6 bases and J 1 base, with 10 bases left between them. The DNA of the CDR3 is TGTGCCAGCAACGGGGGCACCCAAGAGACCCAGTACTTC. As protein: CASNGGTQETQYF.

The chain joins TRBV29-1 to TRBJ2-7, with TRBD1 as a possible D gene (6 bases). This CDR3 contains 12 residues. The V gene lost 5 bases and the J gene lost 3 bases, with 11 bases spanning the gap. Germline V lookup: CDR1 SQVTM, CDR2 ANQGSEA. CDR3 nucleotides: TGCAGCGTTCCGGGACAAGACTACGAGCAGTACTTC. Protein sequence: CSVPGQDYEQYF.

Turning to this clonotype: A junction end diverges from the germline sequence, so it may reflect a read error. J is TRBJ2-1 and V is TRBV7-7; TRBD2 matches at 12 bases. This CDR3 contains 15 residues. Germline loops: CDR1 SSHAT, CDR2 FNYEAQ (reference sequence). The CDR3 coding sequence is TGTGCTAGCAGCTTCAGACTAGCGGGGGACAATGAGCAGTTCTTC. Translated, it gives CASSFRLAGDNEQFF.

The gene calls are TRBV29-1 and TRBJ1-2; 8 nucleotides match TRBD1. The CDR3 is made up of 15 amino acids. The germline V gene encodes CDR1 SQVTM and CDR2 ANQGSEA. V lost 4 bases to trimming and J lost 8 bases; unmatched junction nucleotides: 15. The CDR3 bases are TGCAGCGTTGGAGGATTCAGGGGGCGTATGGGGGGCTACACCTTC. Residues: CSVGGFRGRMGGYTF.

Comment on this clonotype: A junction boundary mismatches the germline segment, possibly from a read error. This chain joins TRBV27 and TRBJ2-7; D possibly matches TRBD1 or TRBD2 (6 bases each). CDR3 length: 15 residues. The germline CDR1 and CDR2 sequences are MNHEY and SMNVEV (reference sequence). CDR3 DNA: TGTGCCAGCAGTTTCGCGGGGACATCCTCCCACGAGCAGTACTTC. It codes for CASSFAGTSSHEQYF.

There are a few counts of this clonotype. V is TRBV7-8 and J is TRBJ1-5, with a tentative D call TRBD1 (5 bases). The CDR3 contains 16 residues. V lost 1 base and J lost 0, with 10 bases in between. Germline CDR1 is SGHVS and CDR2 is FQNEAQ. The CDR3 reads CASSLDRQNSNQPQHF. As DNA, the CDR3 is TGTGCCAGCAGCTTAGATAGACAGAATAGCAATCAGCCCCAGCATTTT.

This clonotype was seen many times. CDR3 coding DNA: TGTGCCAGCAGTCGGACTAGCGGGACAAATTCCTACGAGCAGTACTTC. It specifies CASSRTSGTNSYEQYF. The chain links TRBV28 to TRBJ2-7, with 12 bases identical to TRBD2. The ends lost 5 bases at V and 1 base at J; junction bases unmatched: 6. This CDR3 spans 16 amino acids. CDR1 and CDR2 (germline): MDHEN, SYDVKM.

There are a few counts of this clonotype. The chain has TRBV29-1 and TRBJ1-1, with a weak D call TRBD1 (6 bases). V was shortened by 7 bases and J by 1 base, with 10 bases between the two germline ends. The CDR3 runs to 12 residues. Per germline, CDR1 SQVTM and CDR2 ANQGSEA. The CDR3 bases are TGCAGCGGCCTAGGGGGGAACACTGAAGCTTTCTTT. This encodes CSGLGGNTEAFF.

The rearrangement links TRBV6-1 to TRBJ1-1; D call uncertain. V gave up 3 bases and J gave up 6 bases, with 8 bases separating them. Germline lookup yields CDR1 MNHNS and CDR2 SASEGT. CDR3 length equals 12 residues. This CDR3 is CASSEVGAEAFF. The CDR3 coding sequence is TGTGCCAGCAGTGAGGTTGGTGCTGAAGCTTTCTTT.

This clonotype was observed at least ten times. The rearrangement links TRBV12-3 or TRBV12-4 to TRBJ1-2; 8 nucleotides agree with TRBD1. The CDR3 extends over 19 amino acids. V gave up 7 bases and J gave up 1 base; unmatched junction bases: 20. The CDR3 reads CASTTSPGTGPTLNYGYTF. The CDR3 DNA reads TGTGCCAGCACCACATCCCCAGGGACAGGCCCAACTCTTAACTATGGCTACACCTTC.

This clonotype was picked up a small number of times. Here the CDR3 DNA reads TGTGCCAGCAGTTTAAATCGAGGGACAGGACCGAACACTGAAGCTTTCTTT. This sequence encodes CASSLNRGTGPNTEAFF. The genes are TRBV28 and TRBJ1-1; TRBD1 matches 8 bases. The CDR3 totals 17 residues. The V gene end was trimmed by 2 bases and the J gene end by 1 base; junction bases not matched to a gene: 9. Germline V gives CDR1 MDHEN, CDR2 SYDVKM.

With regard to this clonotype: A read error may be the cause here, since a much bigger clone is one base away. The chain links TRBV27 to TRBJ2-6; TRBD1 might be the D (5 bases). The germline CDR1 and CDR2 sequences are MNHEY and SMNVEV (reference sequence). The CDR3 runs to 13 residues. The CDR3 loop is CASSRSGADVLTF. CDR3 bases: TGTGCCAGCAGTCGGAGTGGGGCCGACGTCCTGACTTTC.

There are many counts of this clonotype. The chain joins TRBV28 to TRBJ1-2, with 10 positions matching TRBD1. With 5 bases clipped from V and 1 base from J, the junction kept 4 bases outside the gene matches. CDR1 MDHEN and CDR2 SYDVKM come from the germline V gene. The CDR3 is 15 residues long. DNA of the CDR3: TGTGCCAGCAGTGACGACAGGGGGCGTAACTATGGCTACACCTTC. Translation gives CASSDDRGRNYGYTF.

The chain has TRBV4-1 and TRBJ2-5, with D possibly TRBD2 on 6 matching bases. Germline lookup yields CDR1 MGHRA and CDR2 YSYEKL. The V gene lost 0 bases and the J gene lost 6 bases, with 14 bases spanning the gap. This CDR3 is 15 amino acids long. The DNA of the CDR3 is TGCGCCAGCAGCCAAGAAAGGATGGGACTCCAGACCCAGTACTTC. Translating it yields CASSQERMGLQTQYF.

The rearrangement uses TRBV7-2 and TRBJ1-1; D gene unclear. This CDR3 is built from 13 residues. The germline V gene encodes CDR1 SGHTA and CDR2 FQGNSA. V was pared by 8 bases and J by 4 bases, with 14 bases between. The CDR3 here is CASLKASGTEAFF. Written as DNA, the CDR3 is TGTGCCAGCCTTAAAGCCAGCGGCACTGAAGCTTTCTTT.

With respect to this clonotype: A much larger clone differs from this one at a single base, so this may be a read error. V and J are TRBV6-1 and TRBJ1-6; TRBD1 is a possible D gene (5 bases). CDR1 MNHNS and CDR2 SASEGT come from the germline V gene. The CDR3 contains 17 residues. Written as DNA, the CDR3 is TGTGCCTGCAGTGAAGTCCCGCCAGGGCTAAGGGTATCACCCCTCCACTTT. This encodes CACSEVPPGLRVSPLHF.

This clonotype has ten or more counts. The V and J genes are TRBV12-3 or TRBV12-4 and TRBJ1-4, with a tentative D call TRBD1 (6 bases). CDR3 length: 16 amino acids. With 7 bases removed from V and 8 bases from J, the gap between germline ends came to 23 bases. The CDR3 loop reads CASNWGAAGEDEKLFF. The CDR3 region has the DNA TGTGCCAGCAATTGGGGCGCAGCAGGGGAGGACGAAAAACTGTTTTTT.

This clonotype was counted only a few times. V gene TRBV9 combines with J gene TRBJ1-1, with 7 nucleotides matching TRBD1. The germline gives CDR1 SGDLS, CDR2 YYNGEE. The J segment lost 0 bases and the V segment lost 4 bases, leaving 6 bases of the junction unmatched. CDR3 length: 15 residues. CDR3 in DNA: TGTGCCAGCAGCACAGCGGGACAGATGAACACTGAAGCTTTCTTT. It translates to CASSTAGQMNTEAFF.

This clonotype has a handful of counts. The J gene is TRBJ1-2, the V gene TRBV6-1; D is perhaps TRBD1 (5 bases). Germline V CDR1 and CDR2: MNHNS, SASEGT. This CDR3 comprises 16 residues. The V end lost 7 bases, the J end lost 3 bases, and 21 bases lay between the germline ends. The CDR3 loop is CASTPGVEGSDYGYTF. CDR3 in DNA: TGTGCCAGCACCCCGGGGGTAGAGGGGTCGGACTATGGCTACACCTTC.

The CDR3 DNA follows: TGCGCCAGCAGCCAAGCAAGGCGAGGAGCCTACGAGCAGTACTTC. Translated: CASSQARRGAYEQYF. V and J are TRBV4-1 and TRBJ2-7; D gene uncertain. The V and J ends lost 1 base and 2 bases respectively, with 12 bases between them. Looked up from germline, CDR1 is MGHRA and CDR2 is YSYEKL. This CDR3 spans 15 amino acids.

V gene TRBV7-2 combines with J gene TRBJ2-1; D is perhaps TRBD2 (5 bases). The CDR3 is 13 amino acids. Trimming took 6 bases from V and 2 from J, leaving 8 bases between them. Per germline, CDR1 SGHTA and CDR2 FQGNSA. As DNA, the CDR3 is TGTGCCAGCAGAACCGGGACCTACAATGAGCAGTTCTTC. Its protein is CASRTGTYNEQFF.

This clonotype was recorded many times. V gene TRBV12-3 or TRBV12-4 combines with J gene TRBJ1-3; possibly TRBD1 for D (6 bases). V lost 6 bases, J lost 7 bases, and 22 bases lay in between. The CDR3 consists of 16 residues. CDR3 nucleotides: TGTGCCAGCAGACCCTCGGGACACTGGGATGGGAACACCATATATTTT. This translates into CASRPSGHWDGNTIYF.

The chain carries TRBV7-9 and TRBJ2-5, with TRBD1 identical over 7 bases. The ends lost 2 bases at V and 2 bases at J; junction bases unmatched: 5. The CDR3 contains 15 residues. CDR1 is SEHNR and CDR2 is FQNEAQ in the germline V gene (reference sequence). DNA for the CDR3: TGTGCCAGCAGCTTAAAAGGGGGACAGCAAGAGACCCAGTACTTC. It translates to CASSLKGGQQETQYF.

J is TRBJ2-1 and V is TRBV11-3; D might be TRBD1 (6 bases). The ends were cut back, 9 bases at V and 8 bases at J, with 26 bases in the middle. Germline V CDR1 and CDR2: SGHNT, YENEEA. This CDR3 has 16 amino acids. CDR3 amino acids: CARYPGPGDIGYEQFF. The DNA for the CDR3 is TGTGCCAGGTACCCGGGGCCAGGGGATATTGGCTATGAGCAGTTCTTC.